Below are 16 T cell receptor beta chains sequenced from a single sample in a study of spatial heterogeneity in lung cancer. TCRdb passed the 5' RACE reads through MiXCR, listing each CDR3 protein once. This sample yields some 40,000 distinct CDR3 sequences, of which roughly 4.9% are seen a single time; about 25% belongs to the top ten. Regarding time point: sample taken at primary tumor resection. Sequenced material: PBMCs, taken at surgery. The receptor source for this set is a female donor with early-stage non-small cell lung cancer.

This clonotype came up once. The chain recombines TRBV18 with TRBJ1-1, with D possibly matching TRBD1 (6 bases). The germline V gene has CDR1 KGHSH and CDR2 LQKENI. CDR3 length equals 14 residues. V was pared by 3 bases and J by 0 bases, with 8 bases between. The CDR3 loop is CASSPDRLNTEAFF. The CDR3 nucleotides are TGTGCCAGCTCACCGGACAGATTGAACACTGAAGCTTTCTTT.

This clonotype has at least ten counts. The V and J genes are TRBV7-9 and TRBJ2-7, with TRBD1 identical over 7 bases. The CDR3 contains 16 residues. V shed 5 bases and J 0 bases; nucleotides not matched to a gene: 10. In germline, CDR1 is SEHNR, CDR2 FQNEAQ (reference sequence). CDR3 nucleotides: TGTGCCAGCAGCCCTGAAACCGGGACAGACTCCTACGAGCAGTACTTC. Translated, it gives CASSPETGTDSYEQYF.

This clonotype was seen repeatedly, ten times or more. The CDR3, as DNA: TGTGCCAGCAGGGATAGGATGAGCTCTGGGGCCAACGTCCTGACTTTC. Translating it yields CASRDRMSSGANVLTF. The chain recombines TRBV2 with TRBJ2-6; D not resolved. V gave up 6 bases and J gave up 0 bases, with 12 bases separating them. CDR3 length equals 16 residues. The V gene's germline CDR1 is SNHLY and CDR2 FYNNEI.

The chain carries TRBV7-8 and TRBJ2-5; 12 positions agree with TRBD2. The trim removed 5 bases at V and 4 bases at J, leaving 8 bases unmatched. The CDR3 sequence is 16 residues long. Per germline, CDR1 SGHVS and CDR2 FQNEAQ. CDR3 in DNA: TGTGCCAGCAGCCACTGGACTAGCGGGGCACTAGAGACCCAGTACTTC. Its protein product is CASSHWTSGALETQYF.

This chain uses TRBV18 with TRBJ1-4, with D possibly being TRBD1 (5 bases). Trimming pared 6 bases from V and 0 bases from J, leaving 8 bases between. Germline CDR1 KGHSH, CDR2 LQKENI. The CDR3 consists of 14 residues. CDR3 bases: TGTGCCAGCTCTGACAGAGCAACTAATGAAAAACTGTTTTTT. This codes for CASSDRATNEKLFF.

With respect to this clonotype: A much larger clone lies a single base off, so this may be a read error. This chain uses TRBV20-1 with TRBJ2-1, with D tentatively TRBD2 (6 bases). This CDR3 is 14 amino acids long. CDR1 is DFQATT, CDR2 SNEGSKA, per germline (reference sequence). In DNA, the CDR3 is TGCGGTGCTAGAGCTCTGCGGGGAGAGTATGAGCAGTTCTTC. It encodes CGARALRGEYEQFF.

The chain uses TRBV19 and TRBJ1-5; the D gene is possibly TRBD1 (6 bases). Germline loops: CDR1 LNHDA, CDR2 SQIVND (reference sequence). CDR3 size: 15 residues. The V gene lost 4 bases and the J gene lost 2 bases, with 12 bases spanning the gap. The CDR3 region has the DNA TGTGCCAGTAGTACCCCGGGGGCCCGCAATCAGCCCCAGCATTTT. It codes for CASSTPGARNQPQHF.

Ten or more counts support this clonotype. The DNA of the CDR3 is TGCGCCAGCAGCTTGGCGGGGGCCCCGATCGATGAGCAGTTCTTC. Translated: CASSLAGAPIDEQFF. This sequence joins TRBV5-1 and TRBJ2-1; perhaps D is TRBD1 or TRBD2 (6 bases each). V gave up 0 bases and J gave up 8 bases, with 15 bases separating them. CDR1 and CDR2 from the germline V gene are SGHRS and YFSETQ. The CDR3 has 15 residues. Drawing the rest from reference TRBV5-1 and TRBJ2-1, the complete variable domain is KAGVTQTPRYLIKTRGQQVTLSCSPISGHRSVSWYQQTPGQGLQFLFEYFSETQRNKGNFPGRFSGRQFSNSRSEMNVSTLELGDSALYLCASSLAGAPIDEQFFGPGTRLTVL.

This clonotype was seen many times. The chain uses TRBV21-1 and TRBJ1-1. TRBV21-1 represents a pseudogene. The CDR3 is 11 residues long. In nucleotides, the CDR3 is TGTGCCAGCAGCAAAAGACATGAAGCTTTCTTT. Protein: CASSKRHEAFF.

This clonotype was seen at least ten times. The chain has TRBV9 and TRBJ1-2; D call uncertain. V dropped 5 bases and J dropped 7 bases, with 18 bases sitting between them. Germline V CDR1 and CDR2: SGDLS, YYNGEE. The CDR3 has 14 residues. The CDR3 spells CASRGIGSLLGYTF. CDR3 DNA: TGTGCCAGCAGGGGAATTGGCAGCCTTCTTGGCTACACCTTC.

This clonotype was detected ten times or more. The rearrangement joins TRBV20-1 to TRBJ2-3; D uncertain. The germline V gene has CDR1 DFQATT and CDR2 SNEGSKA (reference sequence). The CDR3 runs 11 residues. V lost 6 bases, J lost 6 bases, and 10 bases lay in between. The CDR3 sequence is CSAELGDTQYF. The CDR3 DNA reads as TGCAGTGCGGAGCTAGGTGATACGCAGTATTTT.

This clonotype was counted at least ten times. The J gene is TRBJ2-3, the V gene TRBV4-1, with D possibly called TRBD1 or TRBD2 (6 bases each). CDR3 length: 17 residues. Trimming stripped 4 bases from V and 1 base from J, with 18 bases between. Germline-derived CDR1 and CDR2 are MGHRA and YSYEKL. The CDR3 spells CASSPMLGGSGTDTQYF. In DNA form, the CDR3 reads TGCGCCAGCAGCCCAATGTTGGGGGGCTCGGGCACAGATACGCAGTATTTT.

The table lists this clonotype with many counts. The genes are TRBV20-1 and TRBJ2-3, with 16 bases aligning to TRBD2. CDR1 is DFQATT and CDR2 is SNEGSKA in the germline V gene (reference sequence). The CDR3 consists of 15 residues. V shed 5 bases and J 7 bases; nucleotides not matched to a gene: 6. The CDR3 DNA reads as TGCAGTGCTGGCGGGACTAGCGGGGGGGCAAATACGCAGTATTTT. Its translation: CSAGGTSGGANTQYF.

This clonotype has at least ten counts. The V call is TRBV28, the J call TRBJ2-1; either TRBD1 or TRBD2 may supply D (5 bases each). Germline loops: CDR1 MDHEN, CDR2 SYDVKM. This CDR3 is built from 16 residues. V was clipped by 6 bases and J by 6 bases, with 21 bases between them. The CDR3 coding sequence is TGTGCCAGCAGGTCTCTGGCGACGGTCGGGACCAATGAGCAGTTCTTC. It specifies CASRSLATVGTNEQFF. Variable domain in full (rest from reference TRBV28 and TRBJ2-1): DVKVTQSSRYLVKRTGEKVFLECVQDMDHENMFWYRQDPGLGLRLIYFSYDVKMKEKGDIPEGYSVSREKKERFSLILESASTNQTSMYLCASRSLATVGTNEQFFGPGTRLTVL.

This clonotype showed up many times. V usage is TRBV28 and J usage is TRBJ1-3; maybe TRBD1 (6 bases). The CDR3 runs to 15 residues. Per the germline V gene, CDR1 is MDHEN and CDR2 is SYDVKM. V shed 6 bases and J shed 2 bases, with 14 bases lying between them. The CDR3 loop is CASSLGGSTGNTIYF. CDR3 in DNA: TGTGCCAGCAGCCTAGGGGGGTCTACTGGAAACACCATATATTTT.

The rearrangement links TRBV2 to TRBJ2-2; D is possibly TRBD2 (6 bases). Looked up from germline, CDR1 is SNHLY and CDR2 is FYNNEI. V dropped 6 bases and J dropped 4 bases, with 15 bases sitting between them. There are 15 residues in the CDR3. CDR3 region: CASSLPGLSTGELFF. CDR3 nucleotides: TGTGCCAGCAGCCTACCGGGACTTAGCACCGGGGAGCTGTTTTTT.